The sequence of this TCR beta chain was determined in a study of shared clonotypes between healthy human individuals. All the donors were Caucasian adults who lived in Nashville, Tennessee. The CDR3 covers 14 residues. V was cut by 4 bases and J by 6 bases, with 15 bases left in between. Germline CDR1 and CDR2: LGHNA and YSLEER. Data came from immunoSEQ multiplex PCR; TCRdb stores just in-frame clones and leaves some out. The sample holds about a million clones, 60% to 85% seen once. Sequencing was performed on memory CD4+ T cells from PBMCs. Subset defined: CD45RA-negative fraction. The origin of this receptor is a man aged 18 to 29 in good health. Some clones in this sample may be carry-over from other donors' samples. This rearrangement joins TRBV4-3 to TRBJ1-1; D might be TRBD1 (5 bases). In nucleotides, the CDR3 is TGCGCCAGCAGCCTCAGGGTGGGCGCCTCTGAAGCTTTCTTT. This translates into CASSLRVGASEAFF.